Listed here are 9 T cell receptor beta chains from one sample, sequenced in a study of control samples from healthy donors and cancer patients. TCRdb's copy holds only in-frame clones and misses some; the assay was immunoSEQ multiplex PCR. The sample comprises tens of thousands of clones, about nine tenths of which are singletons, and over 3% rests with the top ten. Material: blood. The receptors were gathered from a woman aged 18-29 years in good health.

J is TRBJ1-5 and V is TRBV5-6, with 7 bases that match TRBD1. This CDR3 has 16 residues. Germline CDR1 reads SGHDT; CDR2 reads YYEEEE. J gave up 1 base and V 4 bases, and 8 bases lay outside the gene matches. CDR3 sequence (DNA): TGTGCCAGCAGCCTAACCGGGACAGTAAGCAATCAGCCCCAGCATTTT. Protein sequence: CASSLTGTVSNQPQHF. Using reference TRBV5-6 and TRBJ1-5 for the parts outside the CDR3, the full variable domain is DAGVTQSPTHLIKTRGQQVTLRCSPKSGHDTVSWYQQALGQGPQFIFQYYEEEERQRGNFPDRFSGHQFPNYSSELNVNALLLGDSALYLCASSLTGTVSNQPQHFGDGTRLSIL.

The rearrangement uses TRBV11-2 and TRBJ1-2; no clear D gene. V was shortened by 1 base and J by 7 bases, with 4 bases between the two germline ends. The CDR3 length is 11 residues. Per germline, CDR1 SGHAT and CDR2 FQNNGV. CDR3 sequence (DNA): TGTGCCAGCAGCTTAGGGGTTGGCTACACCTTC. Translating gives CASSLGVGYTF.

The chain links TRBV4-1 to TRBJ1-4; tentatively, D is TRBD1 (5 bases). With 2 bases removed from V and 0 bases from J, the gap between germline ends came to 7 bases. The CDR3 extends over 15 amino acids. Germline V gene data show CDR1 as MGHRA and CDR2 as YSYEKL. The CDR3 is CASSQWGATNEKLFF. Here the CDR3 DNA reads TGCGCCAGCAGCCAATGGGGGGCAACTAATGAAAAACTGTTTTTT.

The chain employs TRBV29-1 and TRBJ1-2; D ambiguous. V lost 7 bases and J lost 0, with 15 bases in between. The germline V gene has CDR1 SQVTM and CDR2 ANQGSEA. This CDR3 is 14 amino acids long. CDR3 protein: CSAPSQAPNYGYTF. For the CDR3, the DNA is TGCAGCGCCCCAAGCCAGGCCCCTAACTATGGCTACACCTTC. Full variable domain (outside the CDR3, taken from reference TRBV29-1 and TRBJ1-2): SAVISQKPSRDICQRGTSLTIQCQVDSQVTMMFWYRQQPGQSLTLIATANQGSEATYESGFVIDKFPISRPNLTFSTLTVSNMSPEDSSIYLCSAPSQAPNYGYTFGSGTRLTVV.

The chain carries TRBV11-2 and TRBJ1-4; no firm D call. The germline V gene encodes CDR1 SGHAT and CDR2 FQNNGV. This CDR3 is 14 amino acids long. Deletions cut 7 bases from V and 8 bases from J, with 17 bases between. This chain's CDR3 is CASIETQEGEKLFF. The CDR3 DNA sequence: TGTGCCAGCATCGAGACCCAAGAAGGGGAAAAACTGTTTTTT. Full variable domain (remainder filled in from reference TRBV11-2 and TRBJ1-4): EAGVAQSPRYKIIEKRQSVAFWCNPISGHATLYWYQQILGQGPKLLIQFQNNGVVDDSQLPKDRFSAERLKGVDSTLKIQPAKLEDSAVYLCASIETQEGEKLFFGSGTQLSVL.

V gene TRBV12-3 or TRBV12-4 combines with J gene TRBJ2-2; no definite D call. The CDR3 has 13 residues. Trimming took off 0 bases at V and 5 bases at J, with 4 bases between the two ends. CDR3 sequence: CASSLALTGELFF. CDR3 nucleotides: TGTGCCAGCAGTTTAGCGCTAACCGGGGAGCTGTTTTTT.

The chain combines TRBV4-1 with TRBJ1-2; D remains ambiguous. Trimming stripped 0 bases from V and 8 bases from J, with 10 bases between. Germline V gene data show CDR1 as MGHRA and CDR2 as YSYEKL. The length of the CDR3 is 13 residues. The CDR3 DNA reads as TGCGCCAGCAGCCAAGATTTCCAGAAAGGCTACACCTTC. This translates into CASSQDFQKGYTF.

The J gene is TRBJ1-1, the V gene TRBV3-1 (or the pseudogene TRBV3-2); TRBD1 might be the D (5 bases). Looked up from germline, CDR1 is LGHDT and CDR2 is YNNKEL (reference sequence). The CDR3 totals 14 residues. Trimming took 6 bases from V and 0 from J, leaving 11 bases between them. The CDR3 loop is CASRDDSMNTEAFF. CDR3 coding DNA: TGTGCCAGCAGGGACGACAGCATGAACACTGAAGCTTTCTTT.

The rearrangement links TRBV5-1 to TRBJ1-2; 8 nucleotides match TRBD1. J gave up 4 bases and V 7 bases, and 9 bases lay outside the gene matches. CDR3 length: 14 residues. Germline CDR1 reads SGHRS; CDR2 reads YFSETQ. The CDR3 coding sequence is TGCGCCAGCGCCGGGGGACAGGAGATCTATGGCTACACCTTC. Translated: CASAGGQEIYGYTF. Variable domain in full (rest from reference TRBV5-1 and TRBJ1-2): KAGVTQTPRYLIKTRGQQVTLSCSPISGHRSVSWYQQTPGQGLQFLFEYFSETQRNKGNFPGRFSGRQFSNSRSEMNVSTLELGDSALYLCASAGGQEIYGYTFGSGTRLTVV.